These 16 T cell receptor beta chains share one sample of origin, sequenced in a study of blood T cell repertoires in COVID-19. Sequencing used immunoSEQ multiplex PCR; TCRdb keeps in-frame clones, though not all of them. The table records roughly 250,000 clones, 88% of them present only once. Material: peripheral blood. Receptor source: a woman aged 40 to 50 who had recovered from COVID-19.

The chain uses TRBV7-3 and TRBJ2-4; TRBD1 agrees at 10 bases. Germline V gene data show CDR1 as SGHTA and CDR2 as FQGTGA. This CDR3 has 16 amino acids. V was pared by 5 bases and J by 4 bases, with 8 bases of the junction left unmatched. The CDR3 loop is CASSLTGTGDKNIQYF. DNA for the CDR3: TGTGCCAGCAGCCTGACCGGGACAGGGGATAAAAACATTCAGTACTTC.

The CDR3 DNA sequence: TGTGCCAGCAGCTCGGACAGGGGAGGAGAGCAGTACTTC. It translates to CASSSDRGGEQYF. This rearrangement joins TRBV7-3 to TRBJ2-7, with 9 positions matching TRBD1. V gave up 4 bases and J gave up 7 bases; unmatched junction bases: 5. There are 13 residues in the CDR3. Germline CDR1 and CDR2: SGHTA and FQGTGA.

The V call is TRBV5-4, the J call TRBJ2-7, with 8 bases that match TRBD2. Trimming removed 3 bases from V and 5 bases from J; junction bases left unmatched: 4. Germline V gene data show CDR1 as SGHNT and CDR2 as YYREEE (reference sequence). The CDR3 spans 13 residues. The CDR3 nucleotides are TGTGCCAGCAGCTCGCGGGAGGTGGACGAGCAGTACTTC. Translation gives CASSSREVDEQYF. The full variable domain, completed using reference TRBV5-4 and TRBJ2-7, is ETGVTQSPTHLIKTRGQQVTLRCSSQSGHNTVSWYQQALGQGPQFIFQYYREEENGRGNFPPRFSGLQFPNYSSELNVNALELDDSALYLCASSSREVDEQYFGPGTRLTVT.

A single count supports this clone. The V gene is TRBV5-4, the J gene TRBJ2-1; 11 positions agree with TRBD2. The trim removed 1 base at V and 4 bases at J, leaving 4 bases unmatched. The V gene's germline CDR1 is SGHNT and CDR2 YYREEE (reference sequence). This CDR3 is 16 amino acids long. The CDR3 nucleotides read TGTGCCAGCAGCTTGAGTGTAGCGGGAGGGTACAATGAGCAGTTCTTC. This encodes CASSLSVAGGYNEQFF.

The chain is built from TRBV11-3 and TRBJ1-1; maybe TRBD1 (6 bases). V gave up 6 bases and J gave up 8 bases, with 13 bases separating them. There are 12 residues in the CDR3. Germline V lookup: CDR1 SGHNT, CDR2 YENEEA. CDR3 residues: CASSLGHQEAFF. DNA for the CDR3: TGTGCCAGCAGTTTGGGACACCAAGAAGCTTTCTTT.

The J gene is TRBJ2-1, the V gene TRBV9; the match to TRBD2 covers 10 bases. The CDR3 runs 16 residues. The trim removed 0 bases at V and 7 bases at J, leaving 7 bases unmatched. From germline, CDR1 is SGDLS and CDR2 YYNGEE. The DNA for the CDR3 is TGTGCCAGCAGCGTAGACCCTAGCGGGGGTGGAAATGAGCAGTTCTTC. Protein sequence: CASSVDPSGGGNEQFF.

This clone was seen a handful of times. This chain uses TRBV11-2 with TRBJ1-1; D is undetermined. The CDR3 spans 13 residues. Deletions cut 3 bases from V and 4 bases from J, with 9 bases between. CDR1 is SGHAT, CDR2 FQNNGV, per germline. The CDR3 loop is CASSLERSTEAFF. For the CDR3, the DNA is TGTGCCAGCAGCTTGGAGAGGAGCACTGAAGCTTTCTTT.

The chain uses TRBV29-1 and TRBJ2-1; TRBD1 agrees at 12 bases. CDR1 is SQVTM, CDR2 ANQGSEA, per germline. V trimming: 6 bases; J trimming: 4 bases; junction bases outside the gene matches: 4. CDR3 length equals 14 residues. CDR3 sequence (DNA): TGCAGCGTGGGGGGACAGGGGGCGTACAATGAGCAGTTCTTC. Protein sequence: CSVGGQGAYNEQFF.

V gene TRBV28 combines with J gene TRBJ1-5; TRBD1 is a possible D gene (5 bases). The germline V gene encodes CDR1 MDHEN and CDR2 SYDVKM. Trimming shortened V by 7 bases and J by 4 bases, and 11 bases separated the two germline ends. This CDR3 spans 13 amino acids. CDR3 residues: CASTWGGNQPQHF. DNA of the CDR3: TGTGCCAGCACCTGGGGGGGGAATCAGCCCCAGCATTTT. The entire variable domain, with the rest obtained from reference TRBV28 and TRBJ1-5, is as follows: DVKVTQSSRYLVKRTGEKVFLECVQDMDHENMFWYRQDPGLGLRLIYFSYDVKMKEKGDIPEGYSVSREKKERFSLILESASTNQTSMYLCASTWGGNQPQHFGDGTRLSIL.

This clone appeared a single time. V gene TRBV10-3 combines with J gene TRBJ2-2; tentatively, D is TRBD1 (6 bases). V shed 4 bases and J shed 4 bases, with 10 bases lying between them. The CDR3 is 14 residues long. Germline V lookup: CDR1 ENHRY, CDR2 SYGVKD. CDR3 sequence reads: CAISVGRGTGELFF. CDR3 bases: TGTGCCATCAGTGTGGGCAGGGGCACCGGGGAGCTGTTTTTT.

Notes on this clone: Mismatch with germline at one junction end may stem from a read error. The chain couples TRBV7-7 to TRBJ2-5; tentative D call: TRBD2 (5 bases). The germline gives CDR1 SSHAT, CDR2 FNYEAQ (reference sequence). This CDR3 spans 13 amino acids. CDR3 in DNA: TGTGCTAGCAGCTCCCTCCGGGGTGAGACCCAGTACTTC. It encodes CASSSLRGETQYF.

The genes are TRBV7-2 and TRBJ2-7; a weak D match, TRBD1 (6 bases). Germline V gene lookup returns CDR1 SGHTA and CDR2 FQGNSA. V lost 0 bases, J lost 6 bases, and 18 bases lay in between. CDR3 length: 16 residues. The CDR3 spells CASSLAPGGRGSEQYF. The CDR3 region has the DNA TGTGCCAGCAGCTTAGCCCCCGGAGGCAGGGGTAGCGAGCAGTACTTC.

V usage is TRBV6-5 and J usage is TRBJ2-7; perhaps TRBD2 as D (5 bases). Germline CDR1 and CDR2: MNHEY and SVGAGI. This CDR3 comprises 16 residues. Trimming shortened V by 2 bases and J by 6 bases, and 20 bases separated the two germline ends. The DNA for the CDR3 is TGTGCCAGCAGTTACAGAGGGAACCAGCTGGTAGGCGAGCAGTACTTC. It specifies CASSYRGNQLVGEQYF.

The V gene is TRBV24-1, the J gene TRBJ1-5, with a weak D call TRBD1 (6 bases). There are 16 residues in the CDR3. Germline values: CDR1 KGHDR, CDR2 SFDVKD. V was pared by 3 bases and J by 7 bases, with 18 bases between. The CDR3 loop is CATSDASQGPGQPQHF. CDR3 coding DNA: TGTGCCACCAGTGATGCGTCACAGGGACCGGGGCAGCCCCAGCATTTT.

The chain employs TRBV5-8 and TRBJ1-1; weak D call: TRBD1 (6 bases). Deletions cut 4 bases from V and 11 bases from J, with 12 bases between. CDR1 is SGHTS, CDR2 YDEGEE, per germline. This CDR3 has 11 residues. For the CDR3, the DNA is TGTGCCAGCAGCGCTGGGACAAGGGCTTTCTTT. Residues: CASSAGTRAFF.

The J gene is TRBJ1-1, the V gene TRBV25-1; 8 nucleotides line up with TRBD1. The V and J ends lost 4 bases and 1 base, in that order; junction bases with no gene match: 5. The CDR3 has 15 residues. Germline CDR1 is MGHDK and CDR2 is SYGVNS. CDR3 amino acids: CASSGFTGGNTEAFF. The DNA for the CDR3 is TGTGCCAGCAGTGGTTTCACAGGGGGGAACACTGAAGCTTTCTTT.